This T cell receptor beta chain was identified in a study of blood T cells in healthy people across ages. Researchers isolated at least 6.5 million PBMCs per sample. Per individual sample, total RNA of at least 6 micrograms was extracted. Details on this clonotype: Its cognate antigen is unknown.

Study findings and constraints: TCR beta diversity, measured per million T cells, fell in a roughly linear way with age.

The authors ran a second PCR of about 6 to 11 cycles using a sample-barcoded 5' primer and a J-beta primer mix. The authors tagged each cDNA molecule using a template-switch adaptor with 12 random nucleotides. TCRdb independently ran MiXCR on the 5' RACE reads; one entry per CDR3 protein. In the table there are roughly 2 million distinct CDR3 sequences, about 50% of which are singletons. Germline CDR1 LGHDT, CDR2 YNNKEL (reference sequence). The CDR3 runs to 14 residues. The specimen sequenced was blood. The TCR sequence derives from a woman aged 40 to 50 in good health. The chain has TRBV3-1 and TRBJ2-5; 10 nucleotides match TRBD1. The closer fit of TRBJ2-7 to the DNA end suggests the J call may be wrong. This CDR3 is CASSQGTGGSEQYF. As DNA, the CDR3 is TGTGCCAGCAGCCAAGGGACAGGGGGTAGCGAGCAGTACTTC.